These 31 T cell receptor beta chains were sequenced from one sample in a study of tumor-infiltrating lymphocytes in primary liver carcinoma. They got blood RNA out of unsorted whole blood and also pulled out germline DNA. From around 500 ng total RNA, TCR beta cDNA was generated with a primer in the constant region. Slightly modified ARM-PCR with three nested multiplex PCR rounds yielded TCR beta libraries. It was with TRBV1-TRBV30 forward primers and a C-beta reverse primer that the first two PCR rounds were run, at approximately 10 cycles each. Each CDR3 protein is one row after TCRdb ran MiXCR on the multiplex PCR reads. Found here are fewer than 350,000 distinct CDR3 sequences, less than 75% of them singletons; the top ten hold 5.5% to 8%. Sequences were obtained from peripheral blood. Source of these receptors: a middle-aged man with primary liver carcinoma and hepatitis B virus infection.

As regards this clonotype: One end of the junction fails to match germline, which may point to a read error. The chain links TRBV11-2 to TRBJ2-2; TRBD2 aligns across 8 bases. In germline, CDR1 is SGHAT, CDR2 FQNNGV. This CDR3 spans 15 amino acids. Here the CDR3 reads CPSSPVPGRAGELFF. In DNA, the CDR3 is TGTCCCAGCAGCCCTGTACCCGGGAGGGCCGGGGAGCTGTTTTTT.

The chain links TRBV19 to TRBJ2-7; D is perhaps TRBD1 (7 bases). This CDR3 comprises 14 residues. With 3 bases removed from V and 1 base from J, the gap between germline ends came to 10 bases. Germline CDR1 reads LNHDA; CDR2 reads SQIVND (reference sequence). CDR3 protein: CASSIGGQSYEQYF. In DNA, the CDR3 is TGTGCCAGTAGTATCGGGGGACAGTCCTACGAGCAGTACTTC.

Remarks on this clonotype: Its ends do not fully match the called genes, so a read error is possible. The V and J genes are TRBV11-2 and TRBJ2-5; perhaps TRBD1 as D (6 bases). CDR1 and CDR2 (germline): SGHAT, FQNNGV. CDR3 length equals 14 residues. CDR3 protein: CASNLGLEGQTQYF. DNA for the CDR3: TGTGCCAGCAACTTAGGGCTAGAGGGACAAACCCAGTACTTC.

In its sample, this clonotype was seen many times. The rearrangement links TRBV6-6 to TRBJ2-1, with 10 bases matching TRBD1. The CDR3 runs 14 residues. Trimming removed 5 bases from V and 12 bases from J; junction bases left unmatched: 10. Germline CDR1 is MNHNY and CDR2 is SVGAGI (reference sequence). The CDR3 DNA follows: TGTGCCAGCAGTCCGGGACAGGGGATAGGGTGGCAGTTCTTC. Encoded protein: CASSPGQGIGWQFF.

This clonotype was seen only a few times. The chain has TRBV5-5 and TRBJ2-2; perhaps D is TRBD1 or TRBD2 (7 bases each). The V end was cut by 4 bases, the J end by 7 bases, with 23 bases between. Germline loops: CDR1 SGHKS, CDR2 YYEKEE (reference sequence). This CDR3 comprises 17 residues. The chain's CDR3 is CASSGWDSRGVYGELFF. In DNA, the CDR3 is TGTGCCAGCAGCGGTTGGGACAGCCGGGGGGTGTACGGGGAGCTGTTTTTT.

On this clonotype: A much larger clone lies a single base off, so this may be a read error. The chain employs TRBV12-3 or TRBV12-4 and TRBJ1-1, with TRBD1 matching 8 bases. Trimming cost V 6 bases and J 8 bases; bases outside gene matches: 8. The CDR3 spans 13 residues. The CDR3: CASSMGQATEAFF. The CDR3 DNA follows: TGTGCCAGCAGCATGGGACAGGCTACCGAAGCTTTCTTT.

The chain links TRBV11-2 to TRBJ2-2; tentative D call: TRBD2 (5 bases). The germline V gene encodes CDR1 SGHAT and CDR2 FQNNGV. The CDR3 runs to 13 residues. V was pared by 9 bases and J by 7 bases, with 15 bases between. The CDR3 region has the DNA TGTGCCAGTAGCGATTGGGTGGTCGGGGAGCTGTTTTTT. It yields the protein CASSDWVVGELFF.

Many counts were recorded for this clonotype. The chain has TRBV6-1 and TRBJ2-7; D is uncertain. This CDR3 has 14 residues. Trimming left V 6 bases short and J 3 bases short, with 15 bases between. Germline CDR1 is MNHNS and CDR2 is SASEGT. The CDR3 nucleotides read TGTGCCAGCAGCGAAATAACTGGGGACTACGAGCAGTACTTC. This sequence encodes CASSEITGDYEQYF.

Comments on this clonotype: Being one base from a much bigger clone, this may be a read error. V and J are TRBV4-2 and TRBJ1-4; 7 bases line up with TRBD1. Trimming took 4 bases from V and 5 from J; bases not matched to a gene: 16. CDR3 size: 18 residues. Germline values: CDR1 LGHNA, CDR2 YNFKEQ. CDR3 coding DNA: TGTGCCAGCAGCCCGATCCGCCCCTCCGGGACAGTGAATGAAAAACTGTTTTTT. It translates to CASSPIRPSGTVNEKLFF.

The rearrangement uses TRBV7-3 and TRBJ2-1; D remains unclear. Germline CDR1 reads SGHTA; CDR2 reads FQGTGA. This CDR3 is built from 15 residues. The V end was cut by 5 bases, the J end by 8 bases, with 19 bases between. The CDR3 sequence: CASSHALTGRDEQFF. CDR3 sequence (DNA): TGTGCCAGCAGCCATGCCCTTACGGGTCGTGATGAGCAGTTCTTC.

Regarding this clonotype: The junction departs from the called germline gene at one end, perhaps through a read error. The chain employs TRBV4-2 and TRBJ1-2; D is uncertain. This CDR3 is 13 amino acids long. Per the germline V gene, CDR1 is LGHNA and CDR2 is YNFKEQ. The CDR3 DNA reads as TGTGCCAGCAGCCAAGGCGAGGCTAAGGACTACGCCTTC. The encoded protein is CASSQGEAKDYAF.

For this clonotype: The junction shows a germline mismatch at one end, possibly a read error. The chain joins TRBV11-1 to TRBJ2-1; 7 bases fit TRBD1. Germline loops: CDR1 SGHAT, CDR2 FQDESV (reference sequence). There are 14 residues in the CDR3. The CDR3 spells CASSHRGWINKQFF. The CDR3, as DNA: TGTGCCAGCAGCCACAGGGGTTGGATCAATAAGCAGTTCTTC.

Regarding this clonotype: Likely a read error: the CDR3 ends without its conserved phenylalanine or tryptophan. The CDR3 sequence is CASSLNGGKAGELFY. Written as DNA, the CDR3 is TGTGCCAGCAGCTTAAATGGGGGAAAGGCCGGGGAGCTGTTTTAT. The V gene is TRBV11-3, the J gene TRBJ2-2; tentatively, D is TRBD1 or TRBD2 (5 bases each). The CDR3 totals 15 residues. Deletions cut 2 bases from V and 6 bases from J, with 13 bases between. CDR1 and CDR2 (germline): SGHNT, YENEEA.

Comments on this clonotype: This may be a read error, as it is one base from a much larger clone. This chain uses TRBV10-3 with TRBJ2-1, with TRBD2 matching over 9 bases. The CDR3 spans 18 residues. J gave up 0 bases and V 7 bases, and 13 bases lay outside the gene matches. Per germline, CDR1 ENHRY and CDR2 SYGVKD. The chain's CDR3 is CAIKRTSEQASSYNEQFF. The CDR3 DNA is TGTGCCATCAAACGGACTAGCGAGCAGGCCAGCTCCTACAATGAGCAGTTCTTC.

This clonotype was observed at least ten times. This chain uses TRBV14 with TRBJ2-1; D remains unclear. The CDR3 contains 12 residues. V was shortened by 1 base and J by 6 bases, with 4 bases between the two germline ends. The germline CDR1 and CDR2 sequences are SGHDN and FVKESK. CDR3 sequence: CASSQGGNEQFF. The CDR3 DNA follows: TGTGCCAGCAGCCAAGGAGGCAATGAGCAGTTCTTC.

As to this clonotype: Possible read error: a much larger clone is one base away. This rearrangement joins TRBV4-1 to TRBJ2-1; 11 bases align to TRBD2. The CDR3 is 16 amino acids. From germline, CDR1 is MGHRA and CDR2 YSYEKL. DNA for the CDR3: TGCGCCAGCAGCCGTTCGACTAGCGGGGTCTACAGTGAGCAGTTCTTC. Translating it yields CASSRSTSGVYSEQFF.

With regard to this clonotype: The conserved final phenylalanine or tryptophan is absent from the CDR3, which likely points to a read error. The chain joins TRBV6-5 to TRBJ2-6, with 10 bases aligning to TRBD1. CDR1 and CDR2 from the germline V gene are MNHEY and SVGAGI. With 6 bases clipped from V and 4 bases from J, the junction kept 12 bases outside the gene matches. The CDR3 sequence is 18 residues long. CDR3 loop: CASSSRQGARAGANVLTL. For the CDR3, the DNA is TGTGCCAGCAGCTCTCGACAGGGGGCGCGTGCAGGGGCCAACGTCCTGACTTTA.

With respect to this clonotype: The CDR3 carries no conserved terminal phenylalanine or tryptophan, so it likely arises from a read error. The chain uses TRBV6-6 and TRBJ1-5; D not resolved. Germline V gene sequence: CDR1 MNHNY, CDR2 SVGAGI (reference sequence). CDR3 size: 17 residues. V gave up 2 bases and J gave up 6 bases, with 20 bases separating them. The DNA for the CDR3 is TGTGCCAGCAGTTACATTCTTTCGAGGGTGCCAGTTCAGCCCCAGCATTCT. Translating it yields CASSYILSRVPVQPQHS.

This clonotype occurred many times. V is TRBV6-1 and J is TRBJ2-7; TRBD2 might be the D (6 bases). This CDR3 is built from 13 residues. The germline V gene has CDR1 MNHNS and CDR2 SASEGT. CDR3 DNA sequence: TGTGCGGGTGGGCGTCTGTCTAGCGACGAGCAGTACTTC. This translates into CAGGRLSSDEQYF.

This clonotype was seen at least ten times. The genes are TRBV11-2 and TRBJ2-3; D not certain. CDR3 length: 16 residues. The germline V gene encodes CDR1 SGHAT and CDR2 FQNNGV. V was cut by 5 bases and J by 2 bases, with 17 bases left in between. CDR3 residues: CASSRQPINPTDTQYF. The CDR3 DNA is TGTGCCAGCAGCCGACAACCCATCAACCCCACAGATACGCAGTATTTT.

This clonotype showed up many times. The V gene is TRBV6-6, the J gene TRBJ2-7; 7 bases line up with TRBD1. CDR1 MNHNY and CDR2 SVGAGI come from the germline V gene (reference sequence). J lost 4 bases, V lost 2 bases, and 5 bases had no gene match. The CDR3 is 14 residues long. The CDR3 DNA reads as TGTGCCAGCAGTTACCACAGGGGTGTGTACGAGCAGTACTTC. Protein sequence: CASSYHRGVYEQYF.

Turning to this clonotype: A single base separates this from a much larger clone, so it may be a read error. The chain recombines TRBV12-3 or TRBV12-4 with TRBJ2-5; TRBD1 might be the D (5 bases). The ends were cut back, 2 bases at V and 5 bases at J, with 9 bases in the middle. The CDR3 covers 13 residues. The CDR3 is CASSLRQHETQYF. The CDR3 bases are TGTGCCAGCAGTTTACGACAGCATGAGACCCAGTACTTC.

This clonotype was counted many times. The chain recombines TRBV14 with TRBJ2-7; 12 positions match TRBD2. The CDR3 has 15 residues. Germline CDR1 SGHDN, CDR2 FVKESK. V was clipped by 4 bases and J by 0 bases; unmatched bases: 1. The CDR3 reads CASSRTSGISYEQYF. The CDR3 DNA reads TGTGCCAGCAGCCGGACTAGCGGGATCTCCTACGAGCAGTACTTC.

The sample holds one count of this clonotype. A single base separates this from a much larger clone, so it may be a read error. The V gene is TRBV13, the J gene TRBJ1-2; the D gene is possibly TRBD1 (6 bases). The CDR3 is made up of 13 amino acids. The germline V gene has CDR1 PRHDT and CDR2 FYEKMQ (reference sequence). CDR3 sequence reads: CVSSTRTELGYTF. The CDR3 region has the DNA TGTGTCAGCAGCACTAGGACAGAGCTTGGCTACACCTTC.

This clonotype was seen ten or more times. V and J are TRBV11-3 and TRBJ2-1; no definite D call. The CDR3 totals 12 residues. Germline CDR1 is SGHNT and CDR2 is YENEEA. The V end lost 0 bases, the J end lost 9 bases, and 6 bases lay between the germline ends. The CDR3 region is CASSLEVFEQFF. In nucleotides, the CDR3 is TGTGCCAGCAGCTTAGAGGTCTTTGAGCAGTTCTTC.

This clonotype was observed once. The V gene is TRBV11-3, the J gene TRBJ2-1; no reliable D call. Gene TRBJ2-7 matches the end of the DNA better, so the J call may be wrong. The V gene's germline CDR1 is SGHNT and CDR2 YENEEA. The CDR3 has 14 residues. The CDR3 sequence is CASSLGAQSGGQYF. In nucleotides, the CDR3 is TGTGCCAGCAGCTTAGGCGCCCAATCGGGTGGGCAGTACTTC.

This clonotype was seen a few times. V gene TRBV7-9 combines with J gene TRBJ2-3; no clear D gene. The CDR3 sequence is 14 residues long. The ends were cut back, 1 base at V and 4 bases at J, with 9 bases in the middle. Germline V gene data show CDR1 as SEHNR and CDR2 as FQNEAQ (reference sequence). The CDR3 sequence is CASSLEQPSDTQYF. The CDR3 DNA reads TGTGCCAGCAGCTTAGAACAGCCGTCAGATACGCAGTATTTT. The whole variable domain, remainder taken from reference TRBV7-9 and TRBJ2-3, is DTGVSQNPRHKITKRGQNVTFRCDPISEHNRLYWYRQTLGQGPEFLTYFQNEAQLEKSRLLSDRFSAERPKGSFSTLEIQRTEQGDSAMYLCASSLEQPSDTQYFGPGTRLTVL.

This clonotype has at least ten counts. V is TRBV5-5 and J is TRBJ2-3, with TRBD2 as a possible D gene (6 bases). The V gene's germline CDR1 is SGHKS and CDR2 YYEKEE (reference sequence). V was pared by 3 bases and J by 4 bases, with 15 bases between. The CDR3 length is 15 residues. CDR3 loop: CASSSLGSRSDTQYF. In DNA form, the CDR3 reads TGTGCCAGCAGCTCTCTCGGGAGTAGGTCAGATACGCAGTATTTT.

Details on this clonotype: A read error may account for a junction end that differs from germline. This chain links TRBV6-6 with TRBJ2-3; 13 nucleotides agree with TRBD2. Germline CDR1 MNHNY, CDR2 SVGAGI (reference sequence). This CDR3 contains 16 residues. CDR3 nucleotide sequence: TGTGCCAGCATAAGGACTAGCGGGAGAACGACAGGTACGCAGTATTTT. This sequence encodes CASIRTSGRTTGTQYF.

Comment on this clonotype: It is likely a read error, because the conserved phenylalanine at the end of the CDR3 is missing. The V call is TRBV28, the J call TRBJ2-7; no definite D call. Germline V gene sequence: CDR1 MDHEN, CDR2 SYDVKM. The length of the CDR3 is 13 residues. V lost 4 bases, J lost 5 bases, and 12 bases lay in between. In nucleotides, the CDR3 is TGTGCCAGCAGTTCTCCGGGTAGGCACGAGCAGTACTAC. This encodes CASSSPGRHEQYY.

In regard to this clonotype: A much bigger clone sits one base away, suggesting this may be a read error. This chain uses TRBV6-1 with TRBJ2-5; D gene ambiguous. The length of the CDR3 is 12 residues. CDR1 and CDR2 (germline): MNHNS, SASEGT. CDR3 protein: CTSSEGRETQYF. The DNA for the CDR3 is TGTACCAGCAGTGAAGGTCGGGAGACCCAGTACTTC.